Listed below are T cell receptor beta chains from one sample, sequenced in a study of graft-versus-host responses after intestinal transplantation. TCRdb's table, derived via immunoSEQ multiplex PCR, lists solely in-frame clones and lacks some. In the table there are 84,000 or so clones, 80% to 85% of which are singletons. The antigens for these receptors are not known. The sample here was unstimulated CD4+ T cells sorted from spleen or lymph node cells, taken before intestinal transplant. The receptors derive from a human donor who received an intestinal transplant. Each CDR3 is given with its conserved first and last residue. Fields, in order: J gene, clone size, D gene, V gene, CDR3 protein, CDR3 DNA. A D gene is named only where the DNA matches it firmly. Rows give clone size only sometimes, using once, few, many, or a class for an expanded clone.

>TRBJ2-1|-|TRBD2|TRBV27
CASHSGAYNEQFF
TGTGCCAGCCATAGCGGGGCTTACAATGAGCAGTTCTTC
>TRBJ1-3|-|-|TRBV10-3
CAISARDFSGNTIYF
TGTGCCATCAGTGCCAGGGACTTCTCTGGAAACACCATATATTTT
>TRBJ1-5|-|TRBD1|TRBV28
CASSLGTDPNQPQHF
TGTGCCAGCAGTCTCGGGACAGACCCCAATCAGCCCCAGCATTTT
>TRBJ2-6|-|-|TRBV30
CAWSVGGHRSGANVLTF
TGTGCCTGGAGTGTAGGGGGACATCGCTCTGGGGCCAACGTCCTGACTTTC
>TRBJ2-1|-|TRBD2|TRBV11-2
CASSLLGLAGGSYNEQFF
TGTGCCAGCAGCTTACTGGGACTAGCGGGAGGTTCCTACAATGAGCAGTTCTTC
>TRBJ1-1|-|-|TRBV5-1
CASSFNPGTEAFF
TGCGCCAGCAGCTTCAACCCAGGGACTGAAGCTTTCTTT
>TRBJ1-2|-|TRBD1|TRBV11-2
CASSYGYRGLSYGYTF
TGTGCCAGCAGCTACGGGTACAGGGGGCTGAGCTATGGCTACACCTTC
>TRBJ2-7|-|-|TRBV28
CASSLTGSEQYF
TGTGCCAGCAGTTTGACAGGTTCCGAGCAGTACTTC
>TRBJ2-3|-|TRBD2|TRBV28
CASRLSGSTADTQYF
TGTGCCAGCAGGCTTAGCGGGAGCACCGCAGATACGCAGTATTTT
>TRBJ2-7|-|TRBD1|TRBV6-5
CASRPDRGRFYEQYF
TGTGCCAGCAGACCCGACAGGGGGCGATTCTACGAGCAGTACTTC
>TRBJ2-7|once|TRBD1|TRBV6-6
CASSSPDRGAYEQYF
TGTGCCAGCAGTTCCCCGGACAGGGGAGCCTACGAGCAGTACTTC
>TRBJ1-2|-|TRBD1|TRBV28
CASSSQGVRGGYTF
TGTGCCAGCAGTTCACAGGGGGTTCGGGGCGGCTACACCTTC
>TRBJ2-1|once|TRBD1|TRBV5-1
CASSSRTGAGNEQFF
TGCGCCAGCAGCTCCCGGACAGGGGCGGGCAATGAGCAGTTCTTC
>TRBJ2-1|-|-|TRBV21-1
CASSGGDEQFF
TGTGCCAGCAGCGGGGGGGATGAGCAGTTCTTC
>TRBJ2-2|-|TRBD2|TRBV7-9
CASSFYGTTSLTGELFF
TGTGCCAGCAGCTTCTACGGGACTACAAGTCTCACCGGGGAGCTGTTTTTT
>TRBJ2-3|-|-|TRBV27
CASSLNWFEARTDTQYF
TGTGCCAGCAGTTTAAATTGGTTTGAAGCTCGCACAGATACGCAGTATTTT
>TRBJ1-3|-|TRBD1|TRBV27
CASSSQGGNTIYF
TGTGCCAGCAGTTCACAGGGGGGAAACACCATATATTTT
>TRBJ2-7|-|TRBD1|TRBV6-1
CASSESGTGWYEQYF
TGTGCCAGCAGTGAATCCGGGACAGGGTGGTACGAGCAGTACTTC
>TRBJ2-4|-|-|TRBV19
CASNLRGEGKNIQYF
TGTGCCAGTAATCTCAGGGGAGAGGGCAAAAACATTCAGTACTTC
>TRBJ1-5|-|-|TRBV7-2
CASSLAQNSNQPQHF
TGTGCCAGCAGCTTAGCTCAGAATAGCAATCAGCCCCAGCATTTT
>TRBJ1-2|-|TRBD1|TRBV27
CASKRGTGGAAYGYTF
TGTGCCAGTAAACGCGGGACAGGGGGCGCAGCCTATGGCTACACCTTC
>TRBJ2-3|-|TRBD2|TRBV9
CASSAGLVTPDTQYF
TGTGCCAGCAGCGCCGGACTAGTCACCCCAGATACGCAGTATTTT
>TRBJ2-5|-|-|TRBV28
CASRALTYQETQYF
TGTGCCAGCAGAGCTCTAACGTACCAAGAGACCCAGTACTTC
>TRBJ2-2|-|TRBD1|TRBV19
CASSMWGQGSAGELFF
TGTGCCAGTAGTATGTGGGGACAGGGAAGCGCCGGGGAGCTGTTTTTT
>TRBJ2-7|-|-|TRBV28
CASSLAQTGRLEQYF
TGTGCCAGCAGTTTAGCCCAGACAGGCCGTCTGGAGCAGTACTTC
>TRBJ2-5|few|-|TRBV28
CASRVPGGKETQYF
TGTGCCAGCCGAGTGCCGGGGGGCAAAGAGACCCAGTACTTC
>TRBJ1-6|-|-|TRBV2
CASIDQYNSPLHF
TGTGCCAGCATTGACCAGTATAATTCACCCCTCCACTTT
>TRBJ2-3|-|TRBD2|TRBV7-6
CASSLASGRSWTDTQYF
TGTGCCAGCAGCTTGGCAAGCGGGAGGAGCTGGACAGATACGCAGTATTTT
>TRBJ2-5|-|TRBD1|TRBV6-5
CASSYGTAQETQYF
TGTGCCAGCAGTTACGGGACAGCCCAAGAGACCCAGTACTTC
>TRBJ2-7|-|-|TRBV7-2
CASSLAGQPYEQYF
TGTGCCAGCAGCTTAGCGGGCCAGCCCTACGAGCAGTACTTC
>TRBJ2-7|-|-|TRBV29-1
CSVRTRGDDHEQYF
TGCAGCGTTAGGACTAGGGGGGACGACCACGAGCAGTACTTC
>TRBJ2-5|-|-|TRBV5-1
CASSALGDETQYF
TGCGCCAGCAGCGCCCTAGGGGATGAGACCCAGTACTTC
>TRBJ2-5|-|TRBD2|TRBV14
CASSQAPRTSFQETQYF
TGTGCCAGCAGCCAAGCCCCCAGGACTAGCTTCCAAGAGACCCAGTACTTC
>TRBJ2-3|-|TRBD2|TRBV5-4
CASSLVGGGATDTQYF
TGTGCCAGCAGCTTGGTGGGCGGGGGGGCCACAGATACGCAGTATTTT
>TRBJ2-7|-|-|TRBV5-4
CASSWKWSRSSYEQYF
TGTGCCAGCAGCTGGAAGTGGAGCCGGAGCTCCTACGAGCAGTACTTC
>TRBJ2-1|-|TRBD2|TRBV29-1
CSVEVLAGGEQFF
TGCAGCGTTGAAGTCTTAGCGGGTGGTGAGCAGTTCTTC
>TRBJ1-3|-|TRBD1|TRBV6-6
CAIGQGSGNTIYF
TGTGCCATCGGACAGGGCTCTGGAAACACCATATATTTT
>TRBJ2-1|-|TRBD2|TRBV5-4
CASSLTSGMIYEQFF
TGTGCCAGCAGCTTGACTAGCGGGATGATCTATGAGCAGTTCTTC
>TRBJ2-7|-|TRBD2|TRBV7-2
CASSWGASGGALEQYF
TGTGCCAGCAGCTGGGGTGCTAGCGGGGGGGCACTCGAGCAGTACTTC
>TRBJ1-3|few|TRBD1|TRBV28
CASSLIQGGNTIYF
TGTGCCAGCAGTTTAATACAGGGGGGAAACACCATATATTTT
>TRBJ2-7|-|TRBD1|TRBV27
CASSSGQGRTYEQYF
TGTGCCAGCAGTTCCGGACAGGGACGTACTTACGAGCAGTACTTC
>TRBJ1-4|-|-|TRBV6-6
CASSYYGGFNEKLFF
TGTGCCAGCAGTTATTATGGGGGCTTTAATGAAAAACTGTTTTTT
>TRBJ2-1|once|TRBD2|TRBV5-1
CASSPLAAAGAYNEQFF
TGCGCCAGCAGCCCCCTAGCGGCGGCGGGGGCCTACAATGAGCAGTTCTTC
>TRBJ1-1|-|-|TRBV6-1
CASSEGSAGRTEAFF
TGTGCCAGCAGTGAAGGATCGGCGGGGAGGACTGAAGCTTTCTTT
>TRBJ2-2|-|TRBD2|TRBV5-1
CASSVDPGLAGELFF
TGCGCCAGCAGCGTCGATCCGGGACTAGCCGGGGAGCTGTTTTTT
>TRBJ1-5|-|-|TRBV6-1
CASREVGGSSNQPQHF
TGTGCCAGCAGAGAAGTTGGGGGCAGTAGCAATCAGCCCCAGCATTTT
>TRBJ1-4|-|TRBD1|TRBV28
CASRSPGTGYEKLFF
TGTGCCAGCAGGTCCCCCGGGACAGGGTATGAAAAACTGTTTTTT
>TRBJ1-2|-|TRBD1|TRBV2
CASTWGQGMDGYTF
TGTGCCAGCACCTGGGGACAGGGCATGGATGGCTACACCTTC
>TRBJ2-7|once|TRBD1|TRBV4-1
CASSQDRGLGEQYF
TGCGCCAGCAGCCAAGACAGGGGGCTAGGGGAGCAGTACTTC
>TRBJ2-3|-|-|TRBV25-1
CASSQGTDTQYF
TGTGCCAGCAGCCAGGGCACAGATACGCAGTATTTT
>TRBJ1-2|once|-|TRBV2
CASSGRELGGYTF
TGTGCCAGCAGTGGTCGGGAACTGGGGGGCTACACCTTC
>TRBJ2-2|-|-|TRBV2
CASGGLANTGELFF
TGTGCCAGCGGAGGACTTGCGAACACCGGGGAGCTGTTTTTT
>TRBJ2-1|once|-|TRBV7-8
CASSLDWSSYNEQFF
TGTGCCAGCAGCCTGGATTGGAGCTCCTACAATGAGCAGTTCTTC
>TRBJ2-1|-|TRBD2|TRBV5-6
CASSLVGTSENEQFF
TGTGCCAGCAGCTTGGTCGGGACTAGCGAGAATGAGCAGTTCTTC
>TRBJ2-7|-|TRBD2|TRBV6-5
CASKLAGDYEQYF
TGTGCCAGCAAATTAGCGGGGGACTACGAGCAGTACTTC
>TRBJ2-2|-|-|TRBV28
CASRAGWELFF
TGTGCCAGCAGGGCCGGGTGGGAGCTGTTTTTT
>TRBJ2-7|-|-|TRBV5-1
CASSLPLGGRGEQYF
TGCGCCAGCAGCCTCCCTCTAGGGGGGAGGGGCGAGCAGTACTTC
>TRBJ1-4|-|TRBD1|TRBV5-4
CASSRDRATNEKLFF
TGTGCCAGCAGTAGGGACAGGGCAACTAATGAAAAACTGTTTTTT
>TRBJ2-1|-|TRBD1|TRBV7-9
CASSFSPGQGGNEQFF
TGTGCCAGCAGCTTCTCTCCGGGACAGGGGGGAAATGAGCAGTTCTTC